The clone carrying this TCR beta chain was detected many times. What it binds is not known. The germline CDR1 and CDR2 sequences are SGHRS and YFSETQ. The CDR3 extends over 16 amino acids. The V gene lost 0 bases and the J gene lost 2 bases, with 13 bases spanning the gap. MiXCR, run by TCRdb on the 5' RACE reads, gives a single entry per CDR3 protein. The profile covers about 52,000 distinct CDR3 sequences, with approximately 8% appearing a single time and around 8.7% taken by the ten largest. These data belong to a study of CD8 T cells in ankylosing spondylitis. The study, taken as a whole, reports: Disease-linked clones had a CD8+ phenotype and relatively low frequency in peripheral blood. Significant enrichment of disease-linked clones was reported in matched ankylosing spondylitis synovial fluid.

Sequenced input: blood, either unsorted or a sorted T cell fraction (not recorded which). This receptor was identified in a female donor with ankylosing spondylitis or in good health (not recorded which). V is TRBV5-1 and J is TRBJ2-3, with TRBD1 as a possible D gene (6 bases). CDR3 in amino acids: CASSLEQGPTTDTQYF. DNA for the CDR3: TGCGCCAGCAGCTTGGAACAGGGCCCCACCACAGATACGCAGTATTTT.